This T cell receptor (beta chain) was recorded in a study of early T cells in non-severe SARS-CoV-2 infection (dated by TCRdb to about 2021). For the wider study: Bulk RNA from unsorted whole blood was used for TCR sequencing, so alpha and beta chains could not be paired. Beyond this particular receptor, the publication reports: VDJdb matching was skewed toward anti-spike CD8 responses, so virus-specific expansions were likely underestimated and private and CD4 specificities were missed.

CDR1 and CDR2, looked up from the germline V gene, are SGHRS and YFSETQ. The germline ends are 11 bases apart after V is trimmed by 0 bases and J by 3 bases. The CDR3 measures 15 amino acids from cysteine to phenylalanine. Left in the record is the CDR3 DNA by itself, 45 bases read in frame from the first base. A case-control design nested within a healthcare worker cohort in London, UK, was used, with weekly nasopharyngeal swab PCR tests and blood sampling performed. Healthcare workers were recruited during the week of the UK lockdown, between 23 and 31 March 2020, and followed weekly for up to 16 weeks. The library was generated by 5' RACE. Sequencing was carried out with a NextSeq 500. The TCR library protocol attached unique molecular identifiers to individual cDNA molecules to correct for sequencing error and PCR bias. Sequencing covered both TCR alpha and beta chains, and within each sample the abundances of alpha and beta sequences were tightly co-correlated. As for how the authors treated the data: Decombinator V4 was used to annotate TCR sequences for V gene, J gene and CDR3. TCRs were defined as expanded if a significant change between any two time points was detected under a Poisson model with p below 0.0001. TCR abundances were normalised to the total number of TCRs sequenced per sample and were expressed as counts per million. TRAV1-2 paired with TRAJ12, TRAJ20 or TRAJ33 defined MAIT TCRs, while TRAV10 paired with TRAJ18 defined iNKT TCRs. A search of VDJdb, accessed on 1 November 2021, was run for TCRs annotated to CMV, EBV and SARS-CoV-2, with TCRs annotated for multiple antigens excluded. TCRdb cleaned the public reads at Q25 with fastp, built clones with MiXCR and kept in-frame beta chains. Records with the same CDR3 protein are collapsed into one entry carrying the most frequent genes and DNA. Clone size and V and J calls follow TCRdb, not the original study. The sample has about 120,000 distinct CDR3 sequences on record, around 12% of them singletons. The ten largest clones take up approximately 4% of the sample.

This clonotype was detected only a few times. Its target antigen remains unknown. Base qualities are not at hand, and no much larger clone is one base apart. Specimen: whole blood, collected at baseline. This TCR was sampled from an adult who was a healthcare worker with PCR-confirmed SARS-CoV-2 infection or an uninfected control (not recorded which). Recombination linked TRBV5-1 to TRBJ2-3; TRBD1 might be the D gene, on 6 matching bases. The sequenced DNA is TGCGCCAGCAGCTTGGACAGGGCCTGGACAGATACGCAGTATTTT. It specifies CASSLDRAWTDTQYF.